This passage covers 32 T cell receptor beta chains from one sample sequenced in a study of blood T cell repertoires in COVID-19. Measured with immunoSEQ multiplex PCR; TCRdb has only the in-frame clones, and not every one. The sample contains 250,000 to 300,000 clones, 65% to 90% of which appear only once. Input material: peripheral blood. Every receptor here comes from a man younger than 45 with active or convalescent COVID-19.

The chain recombines TRBV13 with TRBJ2-1; the D is unclear. Germline CDR1 reads PRHDT; CDR2 reads FYEKMQ (reference sequence). Trimming removed 0 bases at V and 10 bases at J, with 4 bases between. This CDR3 comprises 11 residues. The CDR3 nucleotides are TGTGCCAGCAGCTTAGGCAGAGAGCAGTTCTTC. It encodes CASSLGREQFF.

This clone was observed a few times. V is TRBV12-5 and J is TRBJ1-3; the D gene is possibly TRBD1 (5 bases). Germline V gene sequence: CDR1 LGHNT, CDR2 FRNRAP. The CDR3 runs 17 residues. Trimming pared 2 bases from V and 2 bases from J, leaving 16 bases between. The CDR3 spells CASGLPRRGEAGNTIYF. CDR3 nucleotides: TGTGCTAGTGGTTTGCCCCGGAGGGGTGAGGCTGGAAACACCATATATTTT.

Points on this clone: One end of the junction does not line up with germline, which may come from a read error. V gene TRBV18 combines with J gene TRBJ2-2, with 8 bases identical to TRBD2. This CDR3 has 17 amino acids. Germline lookup yields CDR1 KGHSH and CDR2 LQKENI. CDR3 coding DNA: TGTGCCAGCTCGCCACCGGGACTAGGAGGAAGGACCGGGGAGCTGTTTTTT. Translation gives CASSPPGLGGRTGELFF.

There are a few counts of this clone. This chain links TRBV19 with TRBJ1-5; 7 positions agree with TRBD1. V lost 3 bases to trimming and J lost 4 bases; unmatched junction nucleotides: 3. CDR1 and CDR2 (germline): LNHDA, SQIVND (reference sequence). This CDR3 contains 14 residues. CDR3 sequence (DNA): TGTGCCAGTAGTATGGGCAGGGGGAATCAGCCCCAGCATTTT. Amino acid sequence: CASSMGRGNQPQHF.

This sequence joins TRBV19 and TRBJ2-7; TRBD1 agrees at 8 bases. The length of the CDR3 is 15 residues. Trimming removed 5 bases from V and 3 bases from J; junction bases left unmatched: 9. Germline V gene data show CDR1 as LNHDA and CDR2 as SQIVND (reference sequence). The DNA for the CDR3 is TGTGCCAGTAGTTTTGACAGGGGAGTTAACTACGAGCAGTACTTC. Protein sequence: CASSFDRGVNYEQYF.

The J gene is TRBJ1-2, the V gene TRBV6-6; 8 nucleotides agree with TRBD1. The CDR3 extends over 16 amino acids. Trimming at V came to 2 bases and at J to 2 bases, leaving 7 bases not matched to a gene. CDR1 is MNHNY and CDR2 is SVGAGI in the germline V gene (reference sequence). The CDR3 sequence is CASSYGQGPPNYGYTF. The CDR3 DNA follows: TGTGCCAGCAGTTACGGACAGGGCCCGCCGAACTATGGCTACACCTTC.

The J gene is TRBJ2-3, the V gene TRBV7-2; 14 bases are shared with TRBD2. Germline loops: CDR1 SGHTA, CDR2 FQGNSA. The V segment lost 1 base and the J segment 6 bases; nucleotides outside the gene matches: 12. The CDR3 has 19 amino acids. Here the CDR3 reads CASSLGKSGLAGVRDTQYF. Written as DNA, the CDR3 is TGTGCCAGCAGCTTAGGGAAATCGGGACTAGCGGGGGTTAGGGATACGCAGTATTTT.

The V gene is TRBV7-8, the J gene TRBJ2-3; weak D call: TRBD2 (6 bases). The CDR3 runs to 12 residues. The V gene's germline CDR1 is SGHVS and CDR2 FQNEAQ. V lost 4 bases and J lost 4, with 6 bases in between. The CDR3 DNA reads as TGTGCCAGCAGCTCTAGCGCAGATACGCAGTATTTT. Translated: CASSSSADTQYF.

The chain has TRBV5-1 and TRBJ2-5; maybe TRBD2 (5 bases). Trimming took off 0 bases at V and 7 bases at J, with 13 bases between the two ends. CDR1 and CDR2 from the germline V gene are SGHRS and YFSETQ. The CDR3 runs 14 residues. The CDR3 sequence: CASSLGRLESTQYF. The CDR3 nucleotides are TGCGCCAGCAGCTTGGGGAGGCTAGAGTCGACCCAGTACTTC.

The chain couples TRBV7-2 to TRBJ2-1, with D possibly matching TRBD2 (6 bases). The CDR3 sequence is 16 residues long. V lost 1 base and J lost 10, with 20 bases in between. Germline CDR1 and CDR2: SGHTA and FQGNSA. The CDR3 region is CASSLGDWHPNREQFF. The DNA for the CDR3 is TGTGCCAGCAGCTTAGGGGACTGGCACCCGAACCGGGAGCAGTTCTTC. Supplemented by reference TRBV7-2 and TRBJ2-1, the full variable domain reads GAGVSQSPSNKVTEKGKDVELRCDPISGHTALYWYRQSLGQGLEFLIYFQGNSAPDKSGLPSDRFSAERTGGSVSTLTIQRTQQEDSAVYLCASSLGDWHPNREQFFGPGTRLTVL.

The genes are TRBV6-5 and TRBJ2-7; D possibly corresponds to TRBD2 (6 bases). Trimming took off 7 bases at V and 5 bases at J, with 15 bases between the two ends. There are 13 residues in the CDR3. Germline CDR1 reads MNHEY; CDR2 reads SVGAGI. The CDR3 nucleotides read TGTGCCAGCATTTTTTGGGGAGGCAACGAGCAGTACTTC. Translating it yields CASIFWGGNEQYF.

This clone was seen once. V is TRBV25-1 and J is TRBJ2-3; D is uncertain. The CDR3 has 12 residues. Trimming removed 7 bases at V and 1 base at J, with 6 bases between. The germline gives CDR1 MGHDK, CDR2 SYGVNS. The CDR3 sequence: CASTEGTDTQYF. The CDR3 coding sequence is TGTGCCAGCACCGAGGGCACAGATACGCAGTATTTT.

The V call is TRBV2, the J call TRBJ1-1, with D tentatively TRBD1 (5 bases). V was trimmed by 7 bases and J by 10 bases, leaving 25 bases between them. This CDR3 is built from 15 residues. CDR1 and CDR2 (germline): SNHLY, FYNNEI. CDR3 amino acids: CASTATGTKGSGAFF. The CDR3 nucleotides read TGTGCCAGCACCGCCACCGGGACTAAAGGTTCGGGAGCTTTCTTT. The full variable domain, in which reference TRBV2 and TRBJ1-1 provide the parts outside the CDR3, is EPEVTQTPSHQVTQMGQEVILRCVPISNHLYFYWYRQILGQKVEFLVSFYNNEISEKSEIFDDQFSVERPDGSNFTLKIRSTKLEDSAMYFCASTATGTKGSGAFFGQGTRLTVV.

This clone occurred a few times. The chain has TRBV11-2 and TRBJ2-7; 7 nucleotides line up with TRBD2. V lost 6 bases to trimming and J lost 12 bases; unmatched junction nucleotides: 20. The CDR3 spans 15 residues. Germline V gene lookup returns CDR1 SGHAT and CDR2 FQNNGV. The CDR3 sequence is CASSPGDPWVAGSYF. In DNA form, the CDR3 reads TGTGCCAGCAGTCCCGGGGACCCATGGGTAGCGGGCTCGTACTTC.

V usage is TRBV4-1 and J usage is TRBJ2-7; 8 nucleotides agree with TRBD2. The germline V gene encodes CDR1 MGHRA and CDR2 YSYEKL. CDR3 length equals 13 residues. The V and J ends lost 4 bases and 4 bases, in that order; junction bases with no gene match: 3. The DNA of the CDR3 is TGCGCCAGCAGCCCAGGACTAGCTTACGAGCAGTACTTC. Its protein product is CASSPGLAYEQYF.

The chain is built from TRBV10-1 and TRBJ2-1, with 10 bases identical to TRBD2. With 11 bases clipped from V and 10 bases from J, the junction kept 11 bases outside the gene matches. In germline, CDR1 is WNHNN, CDR2 SYGVQD (reference sequence). The CDR3 runs to 13 residues. The CDR3 region has the DNA TGCGCCTCTAGGGTTAGCGGGGGGCACGAGCAGTTCTTC. Translation: CASRVSGGHEQFF.

The chain joins TRBV4-2 to TRBJ1-2; D may be TRBD1 (6 bases). The CDR3 consists of 15 residues. With 0 bases removed from V and 5 bases from J, the gap between germline ends came to 13 bases. The V gene's germline CDR1 is LGHNA and CDR2 YNFKEQ. CDR3 protein: CASSQDAYQGYGYTF. CDR3 bases: TGTGCCAGCAGCCAAGATGCATATCAGGGGTATGGCTACACCTTC.

The chain has TRBV2 and TRBJ1-6, with TRBD1 matching over 8 bases. With 4 bases clipped from V and 5 bases from J, the junction kept 7 bases outside the gene matches. The CDR3 is made up of 16 amino acids. Germline CDR1 reads SNHLY; CDR2 reads FYNNEI. The CDR3 DNA sequence: TGTGCCAGCAGTGTCGACAGGGGTCGGAATAATTCACCCCTCCACTTT. It translates to CASSVDRGRNNSPLHF.

This chain uses TRBV6-5 with TRBJ2-5, with 7 bases fitting TRBD1. This CDR3 contains 14 residues. Germline V gene lookup returns CDR1 MNHEY and CDR2 SVGAGI. Trimming took 6 bases from V and 1 from J; bases not matched to a gene: 5. The CDR3 DNA follows: TGTGCCAGCAGCCCGACAGGGCTCCAAGAGACCCAGTACTTC. Its protein product is CASSPTGLQETQYF.

J is TRBJ1-3 and V is TRBV6-5; unclear D gene. CDR1 and CDR2 from the germline V gene are MNHEY and SVGAGI. The length of the CDR3 is 15 residues. Trimming shortened V by 7 bases and J by 0 bases, and 13 bases separated the two germline ends. CDR3 sequence reads: CASTNAGFSGNTIYF. CDR3 in DNA: TGTGCCAGCACCAACGCGGGGTTCTCTGGAAACACCATATATTTT.

V is TRBV19 and J is TRBJ1-1, with D perhaps matching TRBD1 (5 bases). V was cut by 7 bases and J by 0 bases, with 9 bases left in between. The CDR3 spans 13 residues. Germline CDR1 LNHDA, CDR2 SQIVND (reference sequence). CDR3 sequence reads: CASNRGVNTEAFF. CDR3 bases: TGTGCCAGTAATAGGGGCGTGAACACTGAAGCTTTCTTT.

The chain carries TRBV27 and TRBJ1-5; D ambiguous. Germline V lookup: CDR1 MNHEY, CDR2 SMNVEV (reference sequence). The V gene lost 6 bases and the J gene lost 4 bases, with 13 bases spanning the gap. The CDR3 covers 14 residues. CDR3 DNA: TGTGCCAGCAGGGCTGGCATCGTTAATCAGCCCCAGCATTTT. This gives the protein CASRAGIVNQPQHF.

The count of this clone is one. J is TRBJ1-2 and V is TRBV7-8, with D hard to call. Germline CDR1 is SGHVS and CDR2 is FQNEAQ. V lost 3 bases to trimming and J lost 8 bases, with 13 bases between them. The CDR3 length is 13 residues. The CDR3 sequence: CASSFFLEGGYTF. The CDR3 bases are TGTGCCAGCAGCTTCTTTCTCGAGGGAGGCTACACCTTC. Complete variable domain (other parts from reference TRBV7-8 and TRBJ1-2): GAGVSQSPRYKVAKRGQDVALRCDPISGHVSLFWYQQALGQGPEFLTYFQNEAQLDKSGLPSDRFFAERPEGSVSTLKIQRTQQEDSAVYLCASSFFLEGGYTFGSGTRLTVV.

The chain couples TRBV5-8 to TRBJ1-4; D is unresolved. The V and J ends lost 4 bases and 0 bases respectively, with 16 bases between them. This CDR3 is 17 amino acids long. CDR1 and CDR2 from the germline V gene are SGHTS and YDEGEE. This chain's CDR3 is CASSDEGGSATNEKLFF. The CDR3 coding sequence is TGTGCCAGCAGCGACGAGGGAGGTTCAGCAACTAATGAAAAACTGTTTTTT.

This clone appeared a single time. The genes are TRBV18 and TRBJ1-2; D is perhaps TRBD1 (6 bases). V was trimmed by 5 bases and J by 2 bases, leaving 18 bases between them. Per the germline V gene, CDR1 is KGHSH and CDR2 is LQKENI. The CDR3 totals 16 residues. The CDR3 region has the DNA TGTGCCAGCTCAGCTACCGTGGCACAGGGCAACTATGGCTACACCTTC. This codes for CASSATVAQGNYGYTF.

The chain is built from TRBV6-2 or TRBV6-3 and TRBJ2-7; 7 bases are shared with TRBD2. Germline lookup yields CDR1 MNHEY and CDR2 SVGEGT. Unmatched junction bases numbered 1, after V lost 2 bases and J lost 0 bases. The CDR3 has 14 amino acids. CDR3 bases: TGTGCCAGCAGTTACGGCGGGGGCTCCTACGAGCAGTACTTC. Protein: CASSYGGGSYEQYF.

The V gene is TRBV7-9, the J gene TRBJ2-5; TRBD1 is a possible D gene (5 bases). The germline V gene encodes CDR1 SEHNR and CDR2 FQNEAQ (reference sequence). CDR3 length: 13 residues. With 6 bases removed from V and 5 bases from J, the gap between germline ends came to 13 bases. The CDR3 reads CASRPRVIETQYF. The CDR3 region has the DNA TGTGCCAGCAGACCCAGGGTAATCGAGACCCAGTACTTC.

CDR3 protein: CASSIVALRGATDTQYF. CDR3 DNA sequence: TGTGCCAGTAGTATAGTTGCTCTCCGCGGGGCAACAGATACGCAGTATTTT. This chain connects TRBV19 to TRBJ2-3; tentative D call: TRBD2 (6 bases). The germline CDR1 and CDR2 sequences are LNHDA and SQIVND (reference sequence). Trimming pared 1 base from V and 3 bases from J, leaving 17 bases between. This CDR3 has 17 residues.

The rearrangement uses TRBV2 and TRBJ1-2; 7 nucleotides match TRBD1. Germline CDR1 SNHLY, CDR2 FYNNEI. V dropped 6 bases and J dropped 5; count of bases not matched to a gene: 9. The CDR3 is made up of 14 amino acids. CDR3 in DNA: TGTGCCAGCAGCCAAGAACAGGGGAGGTATGGCTACACCTTC. Its protein product is CASSQEQGRYGYTF.

V usage is TRBV18 and J usage is TRBJ1-3; no clear D. The V and J ends lost 3 bases and 4 bases respectively, with 10 bases between them. The CDR3 runs 14 residues. CDR1 KGHSH and CDR2 LQKENI come from the germline V gene. The CDR3 DNA reads TGTGCCAGCTCACCCGTAGAATCCGGAAACACCATATATTTT. Translating it yields CASSPVESGNTIYF.

The gene calls are TRBV11-2 and TRBJ1-3, with D perhaps TRBD1 (5 bases). This CDR3 contains 13 residues. V lost 0 bases and J lost 9, with 9 bases in between. Germline V gives CDR1 SGHAT, CDR2 FQNNGV. The CDR3 nucleotides read TGTGCCAGCAGCTTAGATGGGGGGAGCACCATATATTTT. This codes for CASSLDGGSTIYF.

This clone was picked up a small number of times. CDR3 DNA sequence: TGTGCCAGTAACAGAGGGGGCGATCAGCCCCAGCATTTT. It is translated as CASNRGGDQPQHF. V usage is TRBV19 and J usage is TRBJ1-5, with 7 bases that match TRBD1. The CDR3 extends over 13 amino acids. Germline V lookup: CDR1 LNHDA, CDR2 SQIVND (reference sequence). V lost 7 bases and J lost 5; bases outside the gene matches: 5. The full variable domain, in which reference TRBV19 and TRBJ1-5 provide the parts outside the CDR3, is DGGITQSPKYLFRKEGQNVTLSCEQNLNHDAMYWYRQDPGQGLRLIYYSQIVNDFQKGDIAEGYSVSREKKESFPLTVTSAQKNPTAFYLCASNRGGDQPQHFGDGTRLSIL.